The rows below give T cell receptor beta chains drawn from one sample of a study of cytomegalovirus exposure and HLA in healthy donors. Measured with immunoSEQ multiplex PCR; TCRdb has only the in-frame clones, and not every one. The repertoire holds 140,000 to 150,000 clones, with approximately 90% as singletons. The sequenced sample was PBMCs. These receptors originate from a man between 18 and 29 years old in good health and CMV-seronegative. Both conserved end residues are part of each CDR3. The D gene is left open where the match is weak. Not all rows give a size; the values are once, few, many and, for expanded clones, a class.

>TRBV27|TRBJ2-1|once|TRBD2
CASSLAGGPNEQFF
TGTGCCAGCAGTCTAGCGGGGGGGCCCAATGAGCAGTTCTTC
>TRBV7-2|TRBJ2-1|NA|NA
CASSPPSYEQFF
TGTGCCAGCAGCCCTCCGTCGTATGAGCAGTTCTTC
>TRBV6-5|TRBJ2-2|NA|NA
CASSYSGGFTGELFF
TGTGCCAGCAGTTACTCGGGCGGGTTCACCGGGGAGCTGTTTTTT
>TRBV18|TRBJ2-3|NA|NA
CASSPPSTDTQYF
TGTGCCAGCTCACCACCGTCTACGGATACGCAGTATTTT
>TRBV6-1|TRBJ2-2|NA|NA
CASSESPGNTGELFF
TGTGCCAGCAGTGAATCGCCAGGGAACACCGGGGAGCTGTTTTTT
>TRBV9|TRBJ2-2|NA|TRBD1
CASSEGTGGITGELFF
TGTGCCAGCAGCGAGGGGACAGGGGGCATCACCGGGGAGCTGTTTTTT
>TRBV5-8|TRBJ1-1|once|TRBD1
CASSEPETGGLRITEAFF
TGTGCCAGCAGCGAGCCGGAGACAGGGGGCCTGAGGATCACTGAAGCTTTCTTT
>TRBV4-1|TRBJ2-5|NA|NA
CASSLLERETQYF
TGCGCCAGCAGCCTACTAGAACGGGAGACCCAGTACTTC
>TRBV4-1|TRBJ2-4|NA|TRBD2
CASSQDAASGGPIQYF
TGCGCCAGCAGCCAAGACGCGGCCAGCGGGGGACCCATTCAGTACTTC
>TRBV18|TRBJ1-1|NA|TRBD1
CASSRDRSTEAFF
TGTGCCAGCTCTCGGGACAGGTCAACTGAAGCTTTCTTT
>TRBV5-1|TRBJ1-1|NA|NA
CASSWADRQYTEAFF
TGCGCCAGCAGCTGGGCCGACAGACAATACACTGAAGCTTTCTTT
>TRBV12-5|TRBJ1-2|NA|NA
CASGPGHKNYGYTF
TGTGCTAGTGGTCCGGGACACAAGAACTATGGCTACACCTTC
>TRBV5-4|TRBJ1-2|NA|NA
CASSFLSDLNYGYTF
TGTGCCAGCAGCTTCTTGTCAGATCTTAACTATGGCTACACCTTC
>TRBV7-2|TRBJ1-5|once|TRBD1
CASSSDRANQPQHF
TGTGCCAGCAGCTCTGACAGGGCCAATCAGCCCCAGCATTTT
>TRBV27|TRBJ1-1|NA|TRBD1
CASSLWAQGQGVREAFF
TGTGCCAGCAGTTTATGGGCCCAGGGACAGGGGGTTCGTGAAGCTTTCTTT
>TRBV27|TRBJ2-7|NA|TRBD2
CASSFLQSFRGGRFSYEQYF
TGTGCCAGCAGTTTCCTTCAAAGTTTTCGGGGGGGTAGGTTCTCCTACGAGCAGTACTTC
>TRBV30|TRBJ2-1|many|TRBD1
CASRHGRTGGNEQFF
TGTGCCTCACGACATGGGAGGACAGGGGGCAATGAGCAGTTCTTC
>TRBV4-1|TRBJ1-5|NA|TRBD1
CASSPFGGQGSNQPQHF
TGCGCCAGCAGCCCGTTCGGGGGACAGGGGAGCAATCAGCCCCAGCATTTT
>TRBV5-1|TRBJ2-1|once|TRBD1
CASSLGDRGIDNEQFF
TGCGCCAGCAGCTTGGGGGACAGGGGGATCGACAATGAGCAGTTCTTC
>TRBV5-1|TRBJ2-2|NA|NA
CASSLLRGRNTGELFF
TGCGCCAGCAGCTTGCTCCGCGGGCGGAACACCGGGGAGCTGTTTTTT
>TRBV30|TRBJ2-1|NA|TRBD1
CACPGQNFNEQFF
TGTGCCTGTCCGGGACAGAATTTCAATGAGCAGTTCTTC
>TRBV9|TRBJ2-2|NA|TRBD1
CASSGRQGGTGELFF
TGTGCCAGCAGCGGCAGACAGGGTGGCACCGGGGAGCTGTTTTTT